One and the same sample provided the 17 T cell receptor beta chains below, sequenced in a study of blood T cells in healthy people across ages. Then a second PCR, running roughly 7 to 11 cycles, was carried out with a sample-barcoded 5' primer and a J-beta primer mix. In TCRdb, the 5' RACE reads were re-called with MiXCR into one record per CDR3 protein. The data show about 830,000 distinct CDR3 sequences, roughly 60% seen once. The sample consisted of blood. The receptors come from a man aged 30 to 39 in good health.

V and J are TRBV10-3 and TRBJ2-5; D might be TRBD2 (6 bases). The CDR3 contains 12 residues. Germline V gene data show CDR1 as ENHRY and CDR2 as SYGVKD. V lost 6 bases to trimming and J lost 1 base, with 6 bases between them. The CDR3 here is CAIRGGQETQYF. Here the CDR3 DNA reads TGTGCCATCAGGGGGGGCCAAGAGACCCAGTACTTC.

This clonotype was found a few times. The J gene is TRBJ2-7, the V gene TRBV10-3; 7 bases are shared with TRBD1. The germline CDR1 and CDR2 sequences are ENHRY and SYGVKD. The V gene end was trimmed by 10 bases and the J gene end by 2 bases; junction bases not matched to a gene: 5. CDR3 length: 12 amino acids. The CDR3 sequence: CATWDSPYEQYF. In DNA form, the CDR3 reads TGTGCCACCTGGGACAGTCCCTACGAGCAGTACTTC.

DNA for the CDR3: TGTGCCAGCAGCTTTCGGGGACTAGCGGGGGGCTACGAGCAGTACTTC. Amino acid sequence: CASSFRGLAGGYEQYF. The chain joins TRBV27 to TRBJ2-7; the match to TRBD2 covers 15 bases. The CDR3 extends over 16 amino acids. The germline V gene has CDR1 MNHEY and CDR2 SMNVEV (reference sequence). J lost 3 bases, V lost 6 bases, and 6 bases had no gene match.

This clonotype was counted between two and nine times. The rearrangement joins TRBV29-1 to TRBJ1-2; weak D call: TRBD1 (5 bases). Germline V CDR1 and CDR2: SQVTM, ANQGSEA. V was pared by 8 bases and J by 8 bases, with 15 bases between. CDR3 size: 11 residues. In DNA, the CDR3 is TGCAGCTCGTGGTCGCGGGACGGCTACACCTTC. This translates into CSSWSRDGYTF.

This clonotype has a count of ten or more. The V and J genes are TRBV7-2 and TRBJ2-1; TRBD1 matches 8 bases. V dropped 1 base and J dropped 5; count of bases not matched to a gene: 4. The CDR3 runs 15 residues. CDR1 and CDR2 from the germline V gene are SGHTA and FQGNSA. This CDR3 reads CASSLGTGRNNEQFF. The CDR3 nucleotides read TGTGCCAGCAGCTTAGGGACAGGGCGCAACAATGAGCAGTTCTTC.

This clonotype was detected a few times. V and J are TRBV6-1 and TRBJ2-7, with a weak D call TRBD1 (5 bases). This CDR3 region has 13 residues. Germline V CDR1 and CDR2: MNHNS, SASEGT. V was clipped by 8 bases and J by 4 bases, with 15 bases between them. CDR3 nucleotides: TGTGCCAGCTCCTCGAGCAGGGTATACGAGCAGTACTTC. This gives the protein CASSSSRVYEQYF.

The chain couples TRBV20-1 to TRBJ2-5; 7 bases align to TRBD2. In germline, CDR1 is DFQATT, CDR2 SNEGSKA (reference sequence). The CDR3 covers 14 residues. V lost 4 bases and J lost 4; bases outside the gene matches: 9. The CDR3 sequence: CSAIRLAEGETQYF. CDR3 nucleotides: TGCAGTGCTATTCGACTAGCTGAGGGAGAGACCCAGTACTTC.

This clonotype was seen only once. The chain carries TRBV29-1 and TRBJ1-2; tentatively, D is TRBD1 (6 bases). CDR1 is SQVTM, CDR2 ANQGSEA, per germline. The CDR3 is 13 amino acids. Trimming stripped 3 bases from V and 4 bases from J, with 12 bases between. Here the CDR3 reads CSVEPTGTYGYTF. CDR3 bases: TGCAGCGTTGAGCCAACAGGGACCTATGGCTACACCTTC.

The chain is built from TRBV10-3 and TRBJ1-2; D gene uncertain. Germline V gene lookup returns CDR1 ENHRY and CDR2 SYGVKD. Deletions cut 0 bases from V and 2 bases from J, with 7 bases between. This CDR3 has 14 amino acids. The CDR3 DNA reads as TGTGCCATCAGTGAGTCTGGAGGGAACTATGGCTACACCTTC. It is translated as CAISESGGNYGYTF.

This clonotype was seen more than once but under ten times. The J gene is TRBJ2-7, the V gene TRBV5-5; a possible D gene is TRBD1 (5 bases). The CDR3 consists of 15 residues. The V end lost 0 bases, the J end lost 3 bases, and 13 bases lay between the germline ends. Germline CDR1 SGHKS, CDR2 YYEKEE (reference sequence). CDR3 protein: CASSLAQGVGYEQYF. The CDR3 bases are TGTGCCAGCAGCTTGGCCCAGGGTGTTGGCTACGAGCAGTACTTC.

The chain has TRBV6-2 or TRBV6-3 and TRBJ2-7, with D tentatively TRBD2 (5 bases). Trimming took 0 bases from V and 3 from J, leaving 24 bases between them. Germline loops: CDR1 MNHEY, CDR2 SVGEGT. The CDR3 totals 19 residues. The CDR3 DNA reads as TGTGCCAGCAGTTACTCGCTTTACTCCGACGGAGGAACTTACTACGAGCAGTACTTC. Its protein is CASSYSLYSDGGTYYEQYF.

This rearrangement joins TRBV28 to TRBJ1-2; D may be TRBD1 (5 bases). V shed 5 bases and J shed 4 bases, with 17 bases lying between them. The CDR3 is made up of 15 amino acids. Germline V lookup: CDR1 MDHEN, CDR2 SYDVKM. CDR3 bases: TGTGCCAGCAGTCCCGGGGCCAGAAAGTTCTATGGCTACACCTTC. Encoded protein: CASSPGARKFYGYTF.

The chain employs TRBV9 and TRBJ1-2; TRBD1 aligns across 9 bases. The CDR3 spans 15 residues. The germline CDR1 and CDR2 sequences are SGDLS and YYNGEE. Trimming removed 0 bases from V and 4 bases from J; junction bases left unmatched: 4. The CDR3: CASSVAMTGGYGYTF. CDR3 coding DNA: TGTGCCAGCAGCGTAGCCATGACAGGGGGCTATGGCTACACCTTC. The entire variable domain, with the rest obtained from reference TRBV9 and TRBJ1-2, is as follows: DSGVTQTPKHLITATGQRVTLRCSPRSGDLSVYWYQQSLDQGLQFLIQYYNGEERAKGNILERFSAQQFPDLHSELNLSSLELGDSALYFCASSVAMTGGYGYTFGSGTRLTVV.

This clonotype has just a few counts. The chain combines TRBV28 with TRBJ2-3, with D possibly TRBD1 on 5 matching bases. V dropped 5 bases and J dropped 8 bases, with 17 bases sitting between them. The CDR3 spans 14 residues. CDR1 is MDHEN and CDR2 is SYDVKM in the germline V gene. The CDR3 DNA reads TGTGCCAGCAGTCCTCGGACACTCTCGGGTACGCAGTATTTT. This encodes CASSPRTLSGTQYF.

This chain connects TRBV7-2 to TRBJ2-1; 15 nucleotides match TRBD2. V was clipped by 4 bases and J by 4 bases; unmatched bases: 11. The CDR3 sequence is 19 residues long. The germline CDR1 and CDR2 sequences are SGHTA and FQGNSA. The CDR3 loop is CASSSPGLAGGQGYNEQFF. CDR3 sequence (DNA): TGTGCCAGCAGCTCCCCGGGACTAGCGGGGGGCCAAGGTTACAATGAGCAGTTCTTC.

The chain couples TRBV3-1 to TRBJ1-2, with 8 bases lining up with TRBD1. The germline CDR1 and CDR2 sequences are LGHDT and YNNKEL (reference sequence). V lost 0 bases to trimming and J lost 8 bases; unmatched junction nucleotides: 5. The CDR3 is 14 residues long. In DNA form, the CDR3 reads TGTGCCAGCAGCCAAGAGGACAGGGAAGGGGGCTACACCTTC. Residues: CASSQEDREGGYTF.

There are a few counts of this clonotype. The rearrangement uses TRBV20-1 and TRBJ2-7; D remains unclear. V dropped 1 base and J dropped 2 bases, with 12 bases sitting between them. The germline gives CDR1 DFQATT, CDR2 SNEGSKA (reference sequence). This CDR3 spans 14 amino acids. The CDR3 is CSARGRIRAYEQYF. The CDR3 region has the DNA TGCAGTGCTAGAGGGCGGATTCGAGCCTACGAGCAGTACTTC.